The 11 T cell receptor beta chains reported below all come from one sample, sequenced in a study of blood T cells in healthy people across ages. Then a second PCR, running roughly 7 to 11 cycles, was carried out with a sample-barcoded 5' primer and a J-beta primer mix. TCRdb independently ran MiXCR on the 5' RACE reads; one entry per CDR3 protein. The sample lists 1.4 million or so distinct CDR3 sequences, 42% occurring once. The sample comprised blood. These receptors all come from a woman aged 18 to 35 in good health.

This sequence joins TRBV7-2 and TRBJ2-5, with TRBD2 matching over 8 bases. The J call may be wrong; the DNA end is better matched by TRBJ2-1. The CDR3 length is 16 residues. Germline CDR1 reads SGHTA; CDR2 reads FQGNSA. This CDR3 reads CASSLGPSGYQETQFF. The CDR3 DNA reads as TGTGCCAGCAGCTTAGGCCCTAGCGGGTACCAAGAGACCCAGTTCTTC.

The V call is TRBV2, the J call TRBJ1-2; possibly TRBD1 for D (5 bases). V was pared by 4 bases and J by 3 bases, with 21 bases between. The CDR3 runs 17 residues. Per germline, CDR1 SNHLY and CDR2 FYNNEI. CDR3 nucleotides: TGTGCCAGCAGTGGAAGTATTTATGGGGGTCAGGACTATGGCTACACCTTC. Its translation: CASSGSIYGGQDYGYTF.

This clonotype has more than one count but fewer than ten. The chain uses TRBV7-8 and TRBJ2-5; D not certain. This CDR3 comprises 12 residues. The V end lost 7 bases, the J end lost 5 bases, and 11 bases lay between the germline ends. Per the germline V gene, CDR1 is SGHVS and CDR2 is FQNEAQ. In nucleotides, the CDR3 is TGTGCCAGCATCCAAGTGGGCGAGACCCAGTACTTC. Translating it yields CASIQVGETQYF.

The chain recombines TRBV5-1 with TRBJ1-4; TRBD1 matches 7 bases. The germline CDR1 and CDR2 sequences are SGHRS and YFSETQ. The CDR3 spans 15 residues. J lost 3 bases, V lost 4 bases, and 6 bases had no gene match. The CDR3 DNA sequence: TGCGCCAGCAGCCCCTTGGGACAGCCTAATGAAAAACTGTTTTTT. Translating gives CASSPLGQPNEKLFF.

This clonotype has a handful of counts. The chain carries TRBV5-1 and TRBJ1-6; 8 bases fit TRBD1. V was pared by 3 bases and J by 8 bases, with 7 bases of the junction left unmatched. This CDR3 has 15 residues. Germline CDR1 is SGHRS and CDR2 is YFSETQ. The CDR3 DNA is TGCGCCAGCAGCTCCAGGACAGGGCATGATTCACCCCTCCACTTT. This codes for CASSSRTGHDSPLHF.

In this sample, this clonotype turned up a few times. V is TRBV20-1 and J is TRBJ1-5; D is undetermined. CDR1 is DFQATT, CDR2 SNEGSKA, per germline (reference sequence). CDR3 size: 13 residues. Trimming pared 5 bases from V and 4 bases from J, leaving 12 bases between. The CDR3 sequence: CSAGSSDNQPQHF. For the CDR3, the DNA is TGCAGTGCTGGCAGTTCGGATAATCAGCCCCAGCATTTT.

This rearrangement joins TRBV10-3 to TRBJ2-5; 8 nucleotides match TRBD1. The CDR3 runs 14 residues. Germline V lookup: CDR1 ENHRY, CDR2 SYGVKD. The trim removed 2 bases at V and 11 bases at J, leaving 10 bases unmatched. The DNA for the CDR3 is TGTGCCATCAGTGAGCCAGTCAGGGGGCAGGTGCAGTACTTC. Its protein product is CAISEPVRGQVQYF.

The V and J genes are TRBV5-4 and TRBJ1-6; D possibly corresponds to TRBD1 (5 bases). CDR1 is SGHNT, CDR2 YYREEE, per germline (reference sequence). The CDR3 is 15 amino acids. Deletions cut 4 bases from V and 7 bases from J, with 15 bases between. The chain's CDR3 is CASSIGTGQNSPLHF. CDR3 coding DNA: TGTGCCAGCAGCATTGGGACCGGCCAAAATTCACCCCTCCACTTT.

The sample holds a few counts of this clonotype. The V gene is TRBV20-1, the J gene TRBJ2-5; 10 bases agree with TRBD1. The CDR3 is 12 amino acids. CDR1 and CDR2 (germline): DFQATT, SNEGSKA (reference sequence). V gave up 3 bases and J gave up 5 bases; unmatched junction bases: 0. In nucleotides, the CDR3 is TGCAGTGCTAGGGGACAGGGGGAGACCCAGTACTTC. As protein: CSARGQGETQYF.

A note on this clonotype: Germline and junction disagree at one end, which may indicate a read error. The chain carries TRBV7-7 and TRBJ2-1, with TRBD2 identical over 7 bases. Per germline, CDR1 SSHAT and CDR2 FNYEAQ (reference sequence). This CDR3 region has 14 residues. DNA for the CDR3: TGTGCTAGCAGCCCCCGGGGGGTGGGCAATGAGCAGTTCTTC. Translating it yields CASSPRGVGNEQFF.

This chain connects TRBV7-2 to TRBJ2-1; TRBD1 agrees at 7 bases. Unmatched junction bases numbered 6, after V lost 1 base and J lost 6 bases. CDR1 SGHTA and CDR2 FQGNSA come from the germline V gene. The CDR3 has 15 amino acids. The CDR3 region is CASSLDRGLFNEQFF. The CDR3 DNA follows: TGTGCCAGCAGCTTAGACAGGGGCTTATTCAATGAGCAGTTCTTC.